This T cell receptor (beta chain) was found in a study of blood T cell repertoires in COVID-19. Study background: PBMCs, B-cell-depleted T cells, or T cells were the source of the cDNA or gDNA that made up the material.

Original handling: Amplification from reference gene primers served as the basis for estimated nucleated cell counts. The assay was immunoSEQ multiplex PCR, and TCRdb's table has in-frame clones only and misses some. V, J and clone size reflect that table, while D and trimming were determined from the DNA. The sample carries tens of thousands of clones, roughly 91% recorded once. Trimming pared 5 bases from V and 0 bases from J, leaving 18 bases between. Looked up from germline, CDR1 is SGHVS and CDR2 is FQNEAQ. The CDR3 runs to 17 residues. The sample was peripheral blood. The TCR was taken from a man aged 50-59 years with active COVID-19. This chain joins TRBV7-8 and TRBJ2-3, with D perhaps assigned TRBD1 or TRBD2 (5 bases each). The CDR3 reads CASSRGAKTLSTDTQYF. The CDR3 nucleotides read TGTGCCAGCAGCCGAGGGGCGAAGACGTTAAGCACAGATACGCAGTATTTT.